This TCR beta chain was identified in a study of early stage breast cancer tumors. Looking at the study overall: ER+/PR+/HER2- status applied to about 70% of the 16 invasive breast tumors.

The data were produced by immunoSEQ multiplex PCR, yet TCRdb's version contains in-frame clones alone and is incomplete. The sample lists around 53,000 clones, 90% to 95% occurring once. Germline V gene sequence: CDR1 LNHDA, CDR2 SQIVND (reference sequence). J was trimmed by 4 bases and V by 5 bases; bases with no gene match: 7. The CDR3 has 16 amino acids. Whole-study findings and limits: Enriched TCRB sequences shared across patients were mostly commonly generated sequences. Unsorted bulk genomic DNA sequencing lacked pairing and functional marker data. Tumor and normal breast were distinguished via blood comparison in 14 of 16 patients.

With regard to this clone: Its antigen is not identified.

Sequencing was performed on blood. V is TRBV19 and J is TRBJ2-1; 11 bases agree with TRBD2. The receptor comes from a person aged 70 to 85 with breast cancer. Here the CDR3 reads CASSVLAGVVYNEQFF. The CDR3 DNA is TGTGCCAGTAGTGTACTAGCGGGGGTCGTATACAATGAGCAGTTCTTC.